What follows are 5 T cell receptor beta chains derived from one specimen sequenced in a study of blood T cell repertoires in COVID-19. Clones were read by immunoSEQ multiplex PCR, and TCRdb kept only the in-frame ones, dropping some. In the table there are around 130,000 clones, roughly 83% of which are singletons. Specimen: peripheral blood. These receptors were collected from a man in his sixties with acute or convalescent COVID-19.

This rearrangement joins TRBV2 to TRBJ1-5; 8 bases fit TRBD1. The germline CDR1 and CDR2 sequences are SNHLY and FYNNEI. CDR3 length: 16 amino acids. V was clipped by 1 base and J by 2 bases; unmatched bases: 4. The CDR3 reads CASSEGTGRGNQPQHF. The DNA of the CDR3 is TGTGCCAGCAGTGAAGGGACAGGGAGGGGCAATCAGCCCCAGCATTTT.

This clone was counted a single time. The CDR3 sequence is CATSDLVPTGEQFF. CDR3 in DNA: TGTGCCACCAGTGATTTGGTGCCCACGGGAGAGCAGTTCTTC. The chain joins TRBV24-1 to TRBJ2-1; D perhaps matches TRBD2 (5 bases). The CDR3 contains 14 residues. The ends were cut back, 0 bases at V and 10 bases at J, with 12 bases in the middle. Per the germline V gene, CDR1 is KGHDR and CDR2 is SFDVKD.

This sequence joins TRBV11-3 and TRBJ1-6; 10 positions agree with TRBD1. Germline CDR1 is SGHNT and CDR2 is YENEEA. The V and J ends lost 3 bases and 9 bases, in that order; junction bases with no gene match: 2. The CDR3 runs 14 residues. CDR3 loop: CASSLGQGSSPLHF. CDR3 in DNA: TGTGCCAGCAGCTTGGGACAGGGGAGTTCACCCCTCCACTTT.

The V call is TRBV7-8, the J call TRBJ1-1; 8 bases are a match to TRBD1. Per germline, CDR1 SGHVS and CDR2 FQNEAQ. The CDR3 runs 13 residues. The V and J ends lost 5 bases and 10 bases, in that order; junction bases with no gene match: 9. CDR3 sequence reads: CASSRGGQVSAFF. As DNA, the CDR3 is TGTGCCAGCAGCCGCGGGGGACAGGTATCAGCTTTCTTT.

J is TRBJ1-1 and V is TRBV18; D is perhaps TRBD1 (5 bases). Germline V gives CDR1 KGHSH, CDR2 LQKENI. The V end lost 6 bases, the J end lost 0 bases, and 17 bases lay between the germline ends. The CDR3 runs to 16 residues. As DNA, the CDR3 is TGTGCCAGCTCGCCTTCGGGCAGGGCGATGAACACTGAAGCTTTCTTT. Translating it yields CASSPSGRAMNTEAFF. The full variable domain, in which reference TRBV18 and TRBJ1-1 provide the parts outside the CDR3, is NAGVMQNPRHLVRRRGQEARLRCSPMKGHSHVYWYRQLPEEGLKFMVYLQKENIIDESGMPKERFSAEFPKEGPSILRIQQVVRGDSAAYFCASSPSGRAMNTEAFFGQGTRLTVV.